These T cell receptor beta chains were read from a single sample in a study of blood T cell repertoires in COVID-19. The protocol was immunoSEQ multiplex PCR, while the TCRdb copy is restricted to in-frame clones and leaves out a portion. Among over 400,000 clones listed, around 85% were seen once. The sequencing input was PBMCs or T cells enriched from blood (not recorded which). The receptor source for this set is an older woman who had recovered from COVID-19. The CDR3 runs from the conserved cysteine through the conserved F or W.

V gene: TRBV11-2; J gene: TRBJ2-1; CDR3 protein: CASSLGTSGNEQFF
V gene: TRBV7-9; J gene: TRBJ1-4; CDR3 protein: CASSFGTANEKLFF
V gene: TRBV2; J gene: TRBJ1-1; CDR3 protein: CASSESTPGTEAFF
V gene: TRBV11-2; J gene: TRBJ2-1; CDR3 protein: CASSLERSSYNEQFF
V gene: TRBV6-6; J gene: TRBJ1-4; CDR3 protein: CASTKHGTNEKLFF
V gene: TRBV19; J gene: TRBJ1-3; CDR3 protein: CASSIELSGNTIYF
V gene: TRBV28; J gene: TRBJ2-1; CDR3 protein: CASRTSVEDEQFF
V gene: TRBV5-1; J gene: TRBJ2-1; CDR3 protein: CASSLGSAPSSYNEQFF
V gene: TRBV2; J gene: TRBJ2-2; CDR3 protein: CASRASGANTGELFF
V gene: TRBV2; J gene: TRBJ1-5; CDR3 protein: CASRKGASNQPQHF
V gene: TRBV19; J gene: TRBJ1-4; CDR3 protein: CASLGRFNEKLFF
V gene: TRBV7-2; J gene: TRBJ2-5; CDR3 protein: CASSLLRGRETQYF
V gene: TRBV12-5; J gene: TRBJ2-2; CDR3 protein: CASGLVRGTGNTGELFF
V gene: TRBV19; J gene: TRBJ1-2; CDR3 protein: CASSISLPGEYGYTF
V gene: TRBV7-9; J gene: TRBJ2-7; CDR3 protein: CASSLEGLAGKYF
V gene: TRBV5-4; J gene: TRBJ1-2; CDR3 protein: CASSRATGPDNYGYTF
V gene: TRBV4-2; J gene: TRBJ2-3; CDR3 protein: CASSQDLAGGTDTQYF
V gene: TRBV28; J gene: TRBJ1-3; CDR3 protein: CASSLSPINRDRGLSGNTIYF
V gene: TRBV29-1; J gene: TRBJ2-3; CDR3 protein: CSVGGWEGTDTQYF
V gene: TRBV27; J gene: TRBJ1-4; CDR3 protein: CASSLWTGGSSNEKLFF
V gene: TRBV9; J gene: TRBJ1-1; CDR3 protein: CASSVGQELNTEAFF
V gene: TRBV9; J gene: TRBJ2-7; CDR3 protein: CASSPVDRGAGEQYF
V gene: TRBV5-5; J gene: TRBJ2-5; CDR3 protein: CASDRGQRGETQYF
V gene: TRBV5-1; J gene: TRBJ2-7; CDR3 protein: CASSFRGGEDEQYF
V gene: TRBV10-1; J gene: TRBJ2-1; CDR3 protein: CASSENGNEQFF
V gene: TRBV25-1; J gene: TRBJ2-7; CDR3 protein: CASGGTGQGYEQYF
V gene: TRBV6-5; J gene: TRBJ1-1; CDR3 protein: CASRGDRGRNTEAFF
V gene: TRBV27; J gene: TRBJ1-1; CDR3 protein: CATRRDKLYRNTEAFF
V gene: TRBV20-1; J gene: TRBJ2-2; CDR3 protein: CSASLPANTGELFF
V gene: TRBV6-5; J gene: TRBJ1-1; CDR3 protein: CASRAPGEAFF
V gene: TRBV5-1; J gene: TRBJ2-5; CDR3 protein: CASSLAPGVVETQYF
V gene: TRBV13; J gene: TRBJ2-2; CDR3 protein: CASSQNTGELFF
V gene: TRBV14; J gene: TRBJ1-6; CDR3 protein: CASSQVTGYNSPLHF
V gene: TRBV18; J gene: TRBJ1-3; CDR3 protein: CASSPGGLGNTIYF
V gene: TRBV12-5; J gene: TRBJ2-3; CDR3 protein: CASGDHPGQGSRGTDTQYF
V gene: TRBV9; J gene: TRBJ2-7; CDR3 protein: CASSARDRGYYEQYF
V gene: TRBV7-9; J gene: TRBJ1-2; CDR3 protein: CASSFRTGDYGYTF
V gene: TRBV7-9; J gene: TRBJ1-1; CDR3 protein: CASSLDRGNTEAFF
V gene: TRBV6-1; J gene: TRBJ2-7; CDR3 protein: CASSELRTGGIGYF
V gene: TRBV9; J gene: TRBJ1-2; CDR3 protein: CASSLGGGDYGYTF
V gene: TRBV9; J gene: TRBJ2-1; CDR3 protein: CASSVAQVNEQFF
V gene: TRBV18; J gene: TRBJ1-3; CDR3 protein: CASSPFIGQNSGNTIYF
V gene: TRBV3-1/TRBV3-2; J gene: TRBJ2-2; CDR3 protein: CASSRGGTAGELFF
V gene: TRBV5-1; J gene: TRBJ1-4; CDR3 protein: CASSLGTEGEKLFF
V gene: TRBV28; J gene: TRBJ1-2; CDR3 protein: CASSLGRGTVYGYTF
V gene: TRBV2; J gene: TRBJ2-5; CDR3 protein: CASSEGTSGGETQYF
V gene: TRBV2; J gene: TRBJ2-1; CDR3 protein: CASTGTSGGAGRYNEQFF
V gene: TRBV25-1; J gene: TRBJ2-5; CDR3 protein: CASSDKGLSQETQYF
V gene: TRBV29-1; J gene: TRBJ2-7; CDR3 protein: CSVDNGAGGSYEQYF
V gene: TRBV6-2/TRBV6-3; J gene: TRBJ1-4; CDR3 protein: CASSLDKGKLFF
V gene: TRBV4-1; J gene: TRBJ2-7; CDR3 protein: CASSHLPRRLGYEQYF
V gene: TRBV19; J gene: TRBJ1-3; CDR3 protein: CASTIDRNSGNTIYF
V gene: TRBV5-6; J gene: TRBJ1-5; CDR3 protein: CASSLGGSQPQHF
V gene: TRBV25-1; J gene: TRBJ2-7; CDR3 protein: CASSDYGEQYF
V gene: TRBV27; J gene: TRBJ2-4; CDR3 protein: CASGRTGAKNIQYF
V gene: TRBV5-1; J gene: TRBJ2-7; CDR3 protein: CASSSYSGYEQYF
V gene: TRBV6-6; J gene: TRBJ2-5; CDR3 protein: CASTQGDRRQYF